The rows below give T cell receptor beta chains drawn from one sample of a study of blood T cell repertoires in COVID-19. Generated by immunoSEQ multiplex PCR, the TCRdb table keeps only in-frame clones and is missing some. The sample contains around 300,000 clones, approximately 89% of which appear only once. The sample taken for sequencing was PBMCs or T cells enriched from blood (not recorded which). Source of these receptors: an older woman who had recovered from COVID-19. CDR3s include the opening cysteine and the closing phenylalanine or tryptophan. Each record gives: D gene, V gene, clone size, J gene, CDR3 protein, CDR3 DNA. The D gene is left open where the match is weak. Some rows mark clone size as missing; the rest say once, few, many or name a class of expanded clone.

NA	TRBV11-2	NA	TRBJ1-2	CASSSRGRGYTF	TGTGCCAGCAGCTCCAGGGGACGAGGCTACACCTTC
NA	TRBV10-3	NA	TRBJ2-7	CAISGGQGGYEQYF	TGTGCCATCAGTGGTGGGCAGGGGGGCTACGAGCAGTACTTC
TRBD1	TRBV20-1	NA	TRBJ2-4	CSASTGQNKNIQYF	TGCAGTGCTAGTACGGGACAGAACAAAAACATTCAGTACTTC
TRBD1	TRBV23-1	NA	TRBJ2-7	CASSQSTGEYGEQYF	TGCGCCAGCAGTCAATCGACAGGGGAATATGGCGAGCAGTACTTC
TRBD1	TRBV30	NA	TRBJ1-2	CAWSHRGLDGYTF	TGTGCCTGGAGCCACAGGGGCCTCGATGGCTACACCTTC
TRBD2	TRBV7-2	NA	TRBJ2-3	CASSTQTSADTQYF	TGTGCCAGCAGCACCCAGACTAGCGCAGATACGCAGTATTTT
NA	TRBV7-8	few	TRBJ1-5	CASSFIASGTNQPQHF	TGTGCCAGCAGCTTTATCGCGTCAGGAACAAATCAGCCCCAGCATTTT
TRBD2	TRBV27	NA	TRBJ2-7	CASSRKGLAGAFEVEQYF	TGTGCCAGCAGTCGTAAGGGACTAGCGGGAGCCTTTGAGGTGGAGCAGTACTTC
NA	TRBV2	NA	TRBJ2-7	CARSKGNEGEQYF	TGTGCCAGAAGTAAGGGAAATGAGGGCGAGCAGTACTTC
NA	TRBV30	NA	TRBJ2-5	CAWSVHPPQETQYF	TGTGCCTGGAGTGTACATCCACCTCAAGAGACCCAGTACTTC
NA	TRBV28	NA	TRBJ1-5	CASRQGGGNQPQHF	TGTGCCAGCAGGCAGGGCGGTGGCAATCAGCCCCAGCATTTT
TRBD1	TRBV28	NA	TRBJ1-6	CASSGPPQGVGSPLHF	TGTGCCAGCAGTGGCCCCCCACAGGGGGTCGGTTCACCCCTCCACTTT
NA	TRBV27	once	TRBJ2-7	CASSVTQEYEQYF	TGTGCCAGCAGTGTGACACAGGAATACGAGCAGTACTTC
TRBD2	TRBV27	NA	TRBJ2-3	CASSFSGRVDTQYF	TGTGCCAGCAGTTTTAGCGGGAGAGTAGATACGCAGTATTTT
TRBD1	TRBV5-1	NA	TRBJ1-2	CASSEGQGGYGYTF	TGCGCCAGCAGCGAGGGACAGGGAGGCTATGGCTACACCTTC
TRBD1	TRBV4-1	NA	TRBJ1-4	CASSYRVQGAAEKLFF	TGCGCCAGCAGCTACCGAGTTCAGGGGGCGGCTGAAAAACTGTTTTTT
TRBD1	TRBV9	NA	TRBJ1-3	CASSPHSGDSYGNTIYF	TGTGCCAGCAGCCCTCATTCGGGGGACAGTTACGGAAACACCATATATTTT
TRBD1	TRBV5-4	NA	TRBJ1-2	CASTSTGGEGYGYTF	TGTGCCAGCACCTCAACAGGGGGAGAGGGCTATGGCTACACCTTC
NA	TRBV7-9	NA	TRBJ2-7	CASSLGGPPWSEQYF	TGTGCCAGCAGCTTGGGGGGTCCACCCTGGTCGGAGCAGTACTTC
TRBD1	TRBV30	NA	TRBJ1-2	CAWDRAPSYGYTF	TGTGCCTGGGACAGGGCCCCCTCCTATGGCTACACCTTC
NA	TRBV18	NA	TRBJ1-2	CASSPMSFGYGYTF	TGTGCCAGCTCACCAATGTCTTTCGGCTATGGCTACACCTTC
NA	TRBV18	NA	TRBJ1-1	CASSPLVAVNTEAFF	TGTGCCAGCTCACCCCTCGTGGCAGTGAACACTGAAGCTTTCTTT
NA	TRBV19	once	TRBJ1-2	CASSIMVGQSNYGYTF	TGTGCCAGTAGTATAATGGTTGGGCAGAGTAACTATGGCTACACCTTC
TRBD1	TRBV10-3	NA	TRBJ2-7	CAISPTPGQIYEQYF	TGTGCCATCAGTCCTACGCCGGGACAGATCTACGAGCAGTACTTC
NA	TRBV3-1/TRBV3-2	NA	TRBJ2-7	CASSQDGHSYEQYF	TGTGCCAGCAGCCAAGATGGCCACTCCTACGAGCAGTACTTC
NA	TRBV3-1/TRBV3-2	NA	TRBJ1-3	CASSPKTGGNTIYF	TGTGCCAGCAGCCCAAAGACAGGAGGAAACACCATATATTTT
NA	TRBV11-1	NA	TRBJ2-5	CASSRRGVGETQYF	TGTGCCAGCAGCCGGCGGGGTGTAGGTGAGACCCAGTACTTC
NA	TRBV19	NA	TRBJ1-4	CASSWGAGEKLFF	TGTGCCAGTAGTTGGGGAGCCGGGGAAAAACTGTTTTTT
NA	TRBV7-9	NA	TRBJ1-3	CASSSFRGSADTIYF	TGTGCCAGCAGCTCGTTTCGGGGGTCGGCGGACACCATATATTTT
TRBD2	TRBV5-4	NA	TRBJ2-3	CASSRGLADRTDTQYF	TGTGCCAGCAGCAGGGGACTAGCGGATCGCACAGATACGCAGTATTTT
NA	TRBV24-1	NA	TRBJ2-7	CATSDLQFVFTATYTYEQYF	TGTGCCACCAGTGATTTGCAGTTCGTCTTCACGGCGACTTATACCTACGAGCAGTACTTC
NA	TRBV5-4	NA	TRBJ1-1	CASSLTGGNMNTEAFF	TGTGCCAGCAGCTTGACGGGGGGTAACATGAACACTGAAGCTTTCTTT
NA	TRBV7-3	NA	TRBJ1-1	CASSLTPDTEAFF	TGTGCCAGCAGCTTAACGCCGGACACTGAAGCTTTCTTT
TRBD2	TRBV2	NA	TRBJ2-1	CASGPVASGENEQFF	TGTGCCAGTGGCCCGGTGGCTAGCGGAGAAAATGAGCAGTTCTTC